This T cell receptor beta chain was sequenced in a study of T cell clonotyping in hematopoietic cell transplantation (dated by TCRdb to the early 2020s). Context from the whole study: A total of 130 or so blood samples were collected in the study from approximately 32 consecutive transplant recipients and their related donors. For 5 patients, samples were drawn at the onset of acute graft-versus-host disease and then compared against samples from patients who never went on to develop GVHD. Patients were recruited between 2015 and 2017 and followed until September 2020 or death.

Paper-wide results and their limitations: Donor and pretransplant recipient Inverse Simpson Index values predicted broader posttransplant TCR repertoire diversity. A decrease in recipient TCR diversity was observed after transplant, and a progressive increase in pathologically expanded clonotypes was seen from day 30 to day 180. Just a small fraction of recipient repertoires overlapped with donor repertoires, and more than 95% appeared de novo at the given depth. Sample size was limited, and cells were not sorted, so CD4 and CD8 repertoire contributions could not be separated.

The immunoSEQ assay, a bias-controlled multiplex PCR using V- and J-specific primers, was used to amplify TCR beta CDR3 regions from genomic DNA. In a second PCR step, a proprietary barcode and Illumina adapter sequences were attached to the CDR3 amplicons. An Illumina MiSeq instrument was used for sequencing of the CDR3 libraries. The authors' analysis ran thus. Export and quality control were handled in immunoSEQ Analyzer 3.0, while downstream analyses relied on R Bioconductor and Immunarch. Repertoire metrics were calculated using only productive rearrangements within the normalized downsampled data set. In the normalized cohort, clonotypes with more than 5 templates were defined as pathologically expanded. Repertoire diversity was measured with the Inverse Simpson Index. To capture all clonotypes, the CMV-specificity analyses were run on the non-normalized data set. In its TCRdb copy, this immuneACCESS table keeps in-frame sequences only and misses some clones. Where compared with another copy, unresolved V genes explain less than half of these, and the others have no known cause. The DNA was the basis for D and trimming; V, J and clone size are from that table. The sample yields about 9,300 clones; 84% were counted once. Around 49% of the sample rests with the top ten.

Worth noting for this clone: Its antigen target is currently unknown. One junction end disagrees with the germline gene, perhaps due to a read error.

The time point label corresponds to: recipient sample taken at acute GVHD onset. Blood from recipients was drawn roughly 28 days before transplant, then again at days 30, 100 and 180 after transplant. Nuclei Lysis Solution was used to extract genomic DNA from fresh or cryopreserved unfractionated peripheral blood mononuclear cells. The CDR3 contains 15 residues, cysteine and phenylalanine counted. Only the CDR3 region is kept as DNA, spanning 45 bases read in frame from base 1. This TCR was recovered from a male patient in his sixties or seventies who had an allogeneic stem cell transplant from an unrelated donor, so the T cells may come from the graft donor. Some clones in this sample may be carry-over from other donors' samples. In this chain, TRBV5-3 is recombined with TRBJ1-6; 12 of the junction bases match TRBD1. Being an ORF, TRBV5-3 has a function that is uncertain. The sample consisted of PBMCs, taken at the time of graft-versus-host disease after allogeneic stem cell transplant. This receptor carries the CDR3 CASSLGWDRGRGGHF. The DNA is TGTGCCAGCAGCTTGGGATGGGACAGGGGGCGAGGCGGTCACTTT.